Presented here are 24 T cell receptor beta chains from one specimen sequenced in a study of regulatory T cells in long-lasting Graves disease. Time point of the sample: newly diagnosed GD, antithyroid drugs for less than 3 months. TCR sequences were obtained from RNA taken from PBMCs. According to the study, TCR beta libraries were built with iRepertoire HTBI primers and CDR3-region Arm-PCR. Using its own MiXCR run on the multiplex PCR reads, TCRdb lists one record per CDR3 protein. The sample carries under 450,000 distinct CDR3 sequences, roughly 16% recorded once. The same data also contributed to another study, on T cells in Graves' hyperthyroidism and ophthalmopathy.

The sample was peripheral blood mononuclear cells (PBMCs), taken at new diagnosis, from a patient treated with antithyroid drugs. These receptors originate from a woman aged 18-29 years with Graves disease.

This clonotype was seen repeatedly, ten times or more. The V call is TRBV20-1, the J call TRBJ2-1; maybe TRBD2 (6 bases). The germline V gene has CDR1 DFQATT and CDR2 SNEGSKA (reference sequence). This CDR3 has 15 residues. V was cut by 0 bases and J by 0 bases, with 9 bases left in between. The CDR3, as DNA: TGCAGTGCTAGAGATGCCGGGAGCTCCTACAATGAGCAGTTCTTC. Its translation: CSARDAGSSYNEQFF.

There are many counts of this clonotype. CDR3 sequence (DNA): TGTGCCAGCAGTTTACCGACCACAGATACGCAGTATTTT. Translating gives CASSLPTTDTQYF. The chain links TRBV27 to TRBJ2-3; no definite D call. Germline-derived CDR1 and CDR2 are MNHEY and SMNVEV (reference sequence). Trimming took 2 bases from V and 2 from J, leaving 5 bases between them. CDR3 length equals 13 residues.

In the case of this clonotype: A read error is possible here, since a much larger clone lies one base away. The genes are TRBV11-3 and TRBJ2-3; TRBD2 is a possible D gene (7 bases). Germline V gene sequence: CDR1 SGHNT, CDR2 YENEEA. Between the trimmed V and J ends, which lost 1 base and 4 bases, there was a span of 15 bases. There are 16 residues in the CDR3. The CDR3 DNA reads as TGTGCCAGCAGCTTAGTGTGGGGGGGCATCCCAGATACGCAGTATTTT. The encoded protein is CASSLVWGGIPDTQYF. The whole variable domain, remainder taken from reference TRBV11-3 and TRBJ2-3, is EAGVVQSPRYKIIEKKQPVAFWCNPISGHNTLYWYLQNLGQGPELLIRYENEEAVDDSQLPKDRFSAERLKGVDSTLKIQPAELGDSAVYLCASSLVWGGIPDTQYFGPGTRLTVL.

In its sample, this clonotype was seen a few times. The J gene is TRBJ2-6, the V gene TRBV29-1, with 12 bases matching TRBD1. The CDR3 loop spans 19 amino acids. Germline values: CDR1 SQVTM, CDR2 ANQGSEA. The V and J ends lost 0 bases and 2 bases, in that order; junction bases with no gene match: 8. For the CDR3, the DNA is TGCAGCGTTGAAGATTGGGTAGGGGACAGGGGGCCTGGGGCCAACGTCCTGACTTTC. This encodes CSVEDWVGDRGPGANVLTF.

This clonotype has just a few counts. This chain uses TRBV2 with TRBJ1-2, with D possibly TRBD1 on 5 matching bases. V was pared by 1 base and J by 7 bases, with 10 bases between. The CDR3 consists of 13 residues. Looked up from germline, CDR1 is SNHLY and CDR2 is FYNNEI. The CDR3 nucleotides read TGTGCCAGCAGTGAAGGGAGGGACGGTGGCTACACCTTC. It codes for CASSEGRDGGYTF.

The V and J genes are TRBV5-1 and TRBJ2-5, with a tentative D call TRBD1 (6 bases). The ends were cut back, 0 bases at V and 1 base at J, with 10 bases in the middle. This CDR3 region has 15 residues. Germline CDR1 reads SGHRS; CDR2 reads YFSETQ. The CDR3 here is CASSLDGTPQETQYF. The DNA of the CDR3 is TGCGCCAGCAGCTTGGACGGGACACCCCAAGAGACCCAGTACTTC.

Points on this clonotype: A read error is possible here, since a much larger clone lies one base away. This chain connects TRBV5-1 to TRBJ2-4, with TRBD2 identical over 10 bases. The length of the CDR3 is 15 residues. Germline V CDR1 and CDR2: SGHRS, YFSETQ. Trimming removed 4 bases from V and 13 bases from J; junction bases left unmatched: 14. CDR3 nucleotides: TGCGCCAGCAGCGCCAGCGGGGGGGCCGGAGATACCCAGTACTTC. Amino acids: CASSASGGAGDTQYF.

This clonotype was picked up many times. The V call is TRBV2, the J call TRBJ2-7, with D perhaps TRBD1 (5 bases). The CDR3 extends over 11 amino acids. V was cut by 8 bases and J by 4 bases, with 9 bases left in between. Germline CDR1 reads SNHLY; CDR2 reads FYNNEI. The DNA for the CDR3 is TGTGCCAGCGGACAAGGGTACGAGCAGTACTTC. Its protein product is CASGQGYEQYF.

This clonotype was seen ten or more times. The chain couples TRBV27 to TRBJ1-1; tentatively, D is TRBD1 (6 bases). Trimming removed 6 bases from V and 5 bases from J, with 13 bases in between. Germline V lookup: CDR1 MNHEY, CDR2 SMNVEV (reference sequence). The CDR3 length is 13 residues. The CDR3 spells CASSHKGGTEAFF. The CDR3 DNA reads as TGTGCCAGCAGCCATAAGGGGGGGACTGAAGCTTTCTTT.

The chain joins TRBV7-3 to TRBJ1-6; TRBD1 matches at 7 bases. This CDR3 spans 14 amino acids. J was trimmed by 8 bases and V by 6 bases; bases with no gene match: 7. The germline gives CDR1 SGHTA, CDR2 FQGTGA. This CDR3 is CASSPQGFDSPLHF. The CDR3 bases are TGTGCCAGCAGTCCACAGGGGTTTGATTCACCCCTCCACTTT.

This clonotype was seen at least ten times. J is TRBJ1-1 and V is TRBV11-2; D is perhaps TRBD1 (5 bases). Between the trimmed V and J ends, which lost 4 bases and 1 base, there was a span of 13 bases. Per the germline V gene, CDR1 is SGHAT and CDR2 is FQNNGV. CDR3 size: 15 residues. CDR3 DNA sequence: TGTGCCAGCAGCTCCTGGCGGACAAAGAACACTGAAGCTTTCTTT. It codes for CASSSWRTKNTEAFF.

This clonotype was seen repeatedly, ten times or more. The V call is TRBV7-3, the J call TRBJ2-7; 7 bases agree with TRBD1. From germline, CDR1 is SGHTA and CDR2 FQGTGA. Trimming took 3 bases from V and 0 from J; bases not matched to a gene: 5. There are 15 residues in the CDR3. In DNA, the CDR3 is TGTGCCAGCAGCTTGAGGGACAGTCCCTCCTACGAGCAGTACTTC. Residues: CASSLRDSPSYEQYF.

J is TRBJ2-2 and V is TRBV18; the D is unclear. Germline CDR1 is KGHSH and CDR2 is LQKENI. The CDR3 sequence is 12 residues long. The ends were cut back, 2 bases at V and 6 bases at J, with 4 bases in the middle. In nucleotides, the CDR3 is TGTGCCAGCTCACCAGATGCCGGGGAGCTGTTTTTT. Translated, it gives CASSPDAGELFF. The variable domain in full, with the rest retrieved from reference TRBV18 and TRBJ2-2, is NAGVMQNPRHLVRRRGQEARLRCSPMKGHSHVYWYRQLPEEGLKFMVYLQKENIIDESGMPKERFSAEFPKEGPSILRIQQVVRGDSAAYFCASSPDAGELFFGEGSRLTVL.

J is TRBJ1-2 and V is TRBV20-1; weak D call: TRBD1 (6 bases). The germline V gene encodes CDR1 DFQATT and CDR2 SNEGSKA (reference sequence). V was shortened by 1 base and J by 5 bases, with 26 bases between the two germline ends. CDR3 size: 18 residues. CDR3 bases: TGCAGTGCTAGAGTTGGGAGGGGGGAAGTGCAACCGGGATATGGCTACACCTTC. Translation: CSARVGRGEVQPGYGYTF.

This clonotype has a count of ten or more. J is TRBJ1-1 and V is TRBV30, with a possible D match to TRBD1 (5 bases). The CDR3 is 13 amino acids. The germline V and J ends were trimmed by 6 bases and 1 base, with 12 bases remaining between them. Looked up from germline, CDR1 is GTSNPN and CDR2 is SVGIG (reference sequence). The chain's CDR3 is CACQGGGNTEAFF. The DNA of the CDR3 is TGTGCCTGCCAGGGCGGAGGGAACACTGAAGCTTTCTTT. Variable domain in full (rest from reference TRBV30 and TRBJ1-1): SQTIHQWPATLVQPVGSPLSLECTVEGTSNPNLYWYRQAAGRGLQLLFYSVGIGQISSEVPQNLSASRPQDRQFILSSKKLLLSDSGFYLCACQGGGNTEAFFGQGTRLTVV.

As concerns this clonotype: A much larger clone lies a single base off, so this may be a read error. The V and J genes are TRBV5-1 and TRBJ2-7, with TRBD1 matching 7 bases. With 5 bases clipped from V and 3 bases from J, the junction kept 8 bases outside the gene matches. Germline lookup yields CDR1 SGHRS and CDR2 YFSETQ. The CDR3 runs 14 residues. The CDR3 nucleotides are TGCGCCAGCAGTCGTACACAGGGGATCTACGAGCAGTACTTC. Protein sequence: CASSRTQGIYEQYF.

The table lists this clonotype with a few counts. This sequence joins TRBV19 and TRBJ2-5; TRBD2 matches 8 bases. The V gene end was trimmed by 5 bases and the J gene end by 2 bases; junction bases not matched to a gene: 7. The CDR3 covers 15 residues. Germline CDR1 LNHDA, CDR2 SQIVND (reference sequence). CDR3 loop: CASSLRLASQETQYF. The CDR3 DNA sequence: TGTGCCAGTAGTCTTCGACTAGCGTCGCAAGAGACCCAGTACTTC. The full variable domain, its missing parts supplied by reference TRBV19 and TRBJ2-5, is DGGITQSPKYLFRKEGQNVTLSCEQNLNHDAMYWYRQDPGQGLRLIYYSQIVNDFQKGDIAEGYSVSREKKESFPLTVTSAQKNPTAFYLCASSLRLASQETQYFGPGTRLLVL.

This clonotype was seen only a few times. A read error is likely, as this CDR3 ends without the conserved phenylalanine or tryptophan. This chain uses TRBV6-1 with TRBJ1-3; unclear D gene. The V end was cut by 4 bases, the J end by 0 bases, with 13 bases between. Looked up from germline, CDR1 is MNHNS and CDR2 is SASEGT. This CDR3 spans 16 amino acids. CDR3: CASSATVPSSGNTIYS. Here the CDR3 DNA reads TGTGCCAGCAGTGCCACGGTTCCGTCCTCTGGAAACACCATATATTCT.

This clonotype was seen a few times. The rearrangement joins TRBV20-1 to TRBJ2-1, with D uncertain. Trimming took off 5 bases at V and 9 bases at J, with 20 bases between the two ends. Germline CDR1 is DFQATT and CDR2 is SNEGSKA (reference sequence). CDR3 length: 14 amino acids. CDR3: CSAQVRGRLVEQFF. The DNA of the CDR3 is TGCAGTGCTCAGGTGCGAGGACGATTGGTTGAGCAGTTCTTC.

CDR3 region: CASSQDQQALSQFF. CDR3 sequence (DNA): TGTGCCAGCAGCCAAGATCAGCAGGCCCTCTCGCAGTTCTTC. The V and J genes are TRBV14 and TRBJ2-1; D gene uncertain. V was trimmed by 0 bases and J by 12 bases, leaving 15 bases between them. Germline CDR1 reads SGHDN; CDR2 reads FVKESK. The length of the CDR3 is 14 residues.

Many counts were recorded for this clonotype. The chain recombines TRBV5-1 with TRBJ2-1; a possible D gene is TRBD1 (6 bases). The CDR3 consists of 16 residues. Germline V gene sequence: CDR1 SGHRS, CDR2 YFSETQ. V dropped 0 bases and J dropped 9 bases, with 19 bases sitting between them. The CDR3 is CASSLEQVGLGGEQFF. CDR3 coding DNA: TGCGCCAGCAGCTTGGAACAGGTTGGTCTAGGGGGTGAGCAGTTCTTC.

As DNA, the CDR3 is TGTGCCAGCAGCTTCGTCGGGGTATGGACAGGGACTGTAGGGGCCAACGTCCTGACTTTC. Translation gives CASSFVGVWTGTVGANVLTF. The chain recombines TRBV7-9 with TRBJ2-6, with 8 positions matching TRBD1. Germline V CDR1 and CDR2: SEHNR, FQNEAQ (reference sequence). The CDR3 covers 20 residues. J was trimmed by 4 bases and V by 3 bases; bases with no gene match: 17.

The chain has TRBV9 and TRBJ2-1; D ambiguous. Per the germline V gene, CDR1 is SGDLS and CDR2 is YYNGEE. The CDR3 extends over 14 amino acids. Trimming took off 3 bases at V and 0 bases at J, with 7 bases between the two ends. The CDR3 DNA sequence: TGTGCCAGCAGCGCTGAGTCCTCCTACAATGAGCAGTTCTTC. Amino acids: CASSAESSYNEQFF. Complete variable domain (other parts from reference TRBV9 and TRBJ2-1): DSGVTQTPKHLITATGQRVTLRCSPRSGDLSVYWYQQSLDQGLQFLIQYYNGEERAKGNILERFSAQQFPDLHSELNLSSLELGDSALYFCASSAESSYNEQFFGPGTRLTVL.

The sample holds many counts of this clonotype. The chain has TRBV6-1 and TRBJ1-2, with 8 bases lining up with TRBD1. V trimming: 8 bases; J trimming: 4 bases; junction bases outside the gene matches: 6. The CDR3 has 13 amino acids. Germline values: CDR1 MNHNS, CDR2 SASEGT. The CDR3: CASRTGSVYGYTF. CDR3 in DNA: TGTGCCAGCCGGACAGGGAGCGTCTATGGCTACACCTTC.